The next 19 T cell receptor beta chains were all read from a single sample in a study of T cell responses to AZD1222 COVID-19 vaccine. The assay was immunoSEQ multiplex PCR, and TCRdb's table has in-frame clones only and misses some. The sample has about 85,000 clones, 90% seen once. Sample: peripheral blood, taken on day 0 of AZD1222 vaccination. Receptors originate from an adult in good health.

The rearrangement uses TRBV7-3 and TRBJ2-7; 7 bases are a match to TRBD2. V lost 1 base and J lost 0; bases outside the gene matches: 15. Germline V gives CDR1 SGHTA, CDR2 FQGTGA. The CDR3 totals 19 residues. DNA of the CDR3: TGTGCCAGCAGCTTAAATGGGGACGGGAGGATTCTGAGCTCCTACGAGCAGTACTTC. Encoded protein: CASSLNGDGRILSSYEQYF.

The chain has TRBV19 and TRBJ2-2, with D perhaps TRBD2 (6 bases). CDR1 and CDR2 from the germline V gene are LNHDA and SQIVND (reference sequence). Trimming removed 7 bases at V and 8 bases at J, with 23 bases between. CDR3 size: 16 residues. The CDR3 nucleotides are TGTGCCAGTACCTCCCAGTCCGGGAGCTTTGTGGGGGAGCTGTTTTTT. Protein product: CASTSQSGSFVGELFF.

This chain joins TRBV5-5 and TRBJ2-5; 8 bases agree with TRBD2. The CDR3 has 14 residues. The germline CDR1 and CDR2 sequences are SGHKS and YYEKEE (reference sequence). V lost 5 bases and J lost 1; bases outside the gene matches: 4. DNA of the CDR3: TGTGCCAGCAGAACTAGCGGTTTCCAAGAGACCCAGTACTTC. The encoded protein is CASRTSGFQETQYF.

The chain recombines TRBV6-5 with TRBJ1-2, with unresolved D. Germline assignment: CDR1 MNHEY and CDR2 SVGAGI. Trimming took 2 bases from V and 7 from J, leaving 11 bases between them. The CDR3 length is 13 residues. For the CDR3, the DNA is TGTGCCAGCAGTTACGGCCGGGCGGCTGGCTACACCTTC. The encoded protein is CASSYGRAAGYTF.

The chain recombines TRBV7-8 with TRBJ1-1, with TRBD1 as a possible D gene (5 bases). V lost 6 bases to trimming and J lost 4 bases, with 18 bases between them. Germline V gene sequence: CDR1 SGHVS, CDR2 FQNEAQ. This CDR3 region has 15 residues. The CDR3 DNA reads TGTGCCAGCAGAAAGACCGGGACGGCGGGCACTGAAGCTTTCTTT. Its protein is CASRKTGTAGTEAFF.

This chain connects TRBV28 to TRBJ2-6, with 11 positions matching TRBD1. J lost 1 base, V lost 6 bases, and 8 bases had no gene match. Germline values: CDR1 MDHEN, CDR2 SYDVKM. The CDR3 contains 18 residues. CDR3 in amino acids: CASRPGTGGWSGANVLTF. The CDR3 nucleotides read TGTGCCAGCAGACCCGGGACAGGGGGTTGGTCTGGGGCCAACGTCCTGACTTTC.

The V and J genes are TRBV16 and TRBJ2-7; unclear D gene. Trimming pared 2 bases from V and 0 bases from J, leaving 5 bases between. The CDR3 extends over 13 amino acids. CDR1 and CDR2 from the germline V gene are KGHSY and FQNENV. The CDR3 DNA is TGTGCCAGCAGCCAACCGATCTCCTACGAGCAGTACTTC. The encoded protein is CASSQPISYEQYF.

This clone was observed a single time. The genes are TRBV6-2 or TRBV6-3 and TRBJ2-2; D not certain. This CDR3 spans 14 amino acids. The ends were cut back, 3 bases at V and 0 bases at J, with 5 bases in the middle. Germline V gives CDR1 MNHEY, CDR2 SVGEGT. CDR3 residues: CASSYGPNTGELFF. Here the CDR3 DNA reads TGTGCCAGCAGTTATGGGCCGAACACCGGGGAGCTGTTTTTT.

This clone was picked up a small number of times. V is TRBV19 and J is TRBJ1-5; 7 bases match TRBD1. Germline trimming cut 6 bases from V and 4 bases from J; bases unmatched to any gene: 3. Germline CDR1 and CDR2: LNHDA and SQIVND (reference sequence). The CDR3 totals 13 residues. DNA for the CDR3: TGTGCCAGTAGCAAGGGGGCGAATCAGCCCCAGCATTTT. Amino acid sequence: CASSKGANQPQHF.

The CDR3 spells CASSTHGQRGSYEQYF. Written as DNA, the CDR3 is TGTGCCAGTAGTACCCACGGGCAGCGAGGCTCCTACGAGCAGTACTTC. The rearrangement uses TRBV19 and TRBJ2-7; no clear D. Trimming cost V 4 bases and J 0 bases, with 16 bases left between them. Germline assignment: CDR1 LNHDA and CDR2 SQIVND (reference sequence). The CDR3 is 16 amino acids.

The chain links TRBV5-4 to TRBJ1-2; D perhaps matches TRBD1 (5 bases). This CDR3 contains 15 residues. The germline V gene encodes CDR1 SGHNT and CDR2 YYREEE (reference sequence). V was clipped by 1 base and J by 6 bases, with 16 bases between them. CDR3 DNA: TGTGCCAGCAGCTTGTGGCGGGGCGCAGGCAATGGCTACACCTTC. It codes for CASSLWRGAGNGYTF.

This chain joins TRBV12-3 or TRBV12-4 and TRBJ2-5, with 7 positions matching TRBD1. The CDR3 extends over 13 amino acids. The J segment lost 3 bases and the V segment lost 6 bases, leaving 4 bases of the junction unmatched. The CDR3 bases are TGTGCCAGCAGGCAAACAGGGGAAGAGACCCAGTACTTC. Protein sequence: CASRQTGEETQYF.

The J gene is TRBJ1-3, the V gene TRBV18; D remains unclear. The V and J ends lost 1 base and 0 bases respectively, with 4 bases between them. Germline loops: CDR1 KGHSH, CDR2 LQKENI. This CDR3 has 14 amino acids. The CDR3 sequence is CASSPLRSGNTIYF. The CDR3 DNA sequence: TGTGCCAGCTCACCACTTCGCTCTGGAAACACCATATATTTT. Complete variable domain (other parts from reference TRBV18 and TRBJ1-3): NAGVMQNPRHLVRRRGQEARLRCSPMKGHSHVYWYRQLPEEGLKFMVYLQKENIIDESGMPKERFSAEFPKEGPSILRIQQVVRGDSAAYFCASSPLRSGNTIYFGEGSWLTVV.

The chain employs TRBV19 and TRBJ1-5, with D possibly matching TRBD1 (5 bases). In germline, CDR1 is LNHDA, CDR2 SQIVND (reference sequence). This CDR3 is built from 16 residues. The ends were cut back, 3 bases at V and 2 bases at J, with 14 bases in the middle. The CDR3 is CASSIGGKARNQPQHF. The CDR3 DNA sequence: TGTGCCAGTAGTATCGGGGGGAAAGCGCGCAATCAGCCCCAGCATTTT.

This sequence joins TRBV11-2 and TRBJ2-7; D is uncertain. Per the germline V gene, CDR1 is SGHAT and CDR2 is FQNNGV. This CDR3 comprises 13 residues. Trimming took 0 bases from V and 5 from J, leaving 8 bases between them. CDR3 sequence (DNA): TGTGCCAGCAGCTTAGATCGGCACCACGAGCAGTACTTC. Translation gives CASSLDRHHEQYF.

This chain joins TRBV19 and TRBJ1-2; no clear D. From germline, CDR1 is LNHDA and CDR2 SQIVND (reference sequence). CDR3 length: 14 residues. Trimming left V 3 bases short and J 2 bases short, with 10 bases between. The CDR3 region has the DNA TGTGCCAGTAGTATCGAGGGCAGGAACTATGGCTACACCTTC. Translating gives CASSIEGRNYGYTF.

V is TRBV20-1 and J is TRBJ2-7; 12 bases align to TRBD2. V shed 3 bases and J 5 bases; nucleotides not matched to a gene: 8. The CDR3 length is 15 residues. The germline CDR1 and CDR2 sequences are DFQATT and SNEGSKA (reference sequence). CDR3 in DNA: TGCAGTGCTAGTAGTCCTAGCGGGAGGGCCAACGAGCAGTACTTC. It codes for CSASSPSGRANEQYF.

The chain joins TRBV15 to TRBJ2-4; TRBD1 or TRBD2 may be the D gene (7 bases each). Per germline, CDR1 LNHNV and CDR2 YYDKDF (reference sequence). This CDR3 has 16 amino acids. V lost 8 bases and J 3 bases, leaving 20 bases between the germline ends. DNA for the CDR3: TGTGCCACCCGCCTACAGGGGAGCGGGGACAAAAACATTCAGTACTTC. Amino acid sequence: CATRLQGSGDKNIQYF.

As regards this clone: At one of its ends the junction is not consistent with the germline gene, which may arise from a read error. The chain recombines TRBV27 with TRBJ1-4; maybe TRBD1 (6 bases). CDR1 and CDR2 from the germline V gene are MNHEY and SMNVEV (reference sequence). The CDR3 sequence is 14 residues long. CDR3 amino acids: CASSLQGSGEKPFF. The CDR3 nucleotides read TGTGCCAGCAGTTTACAGGGGTCAGGTGAAAAACCGTTTTTT.